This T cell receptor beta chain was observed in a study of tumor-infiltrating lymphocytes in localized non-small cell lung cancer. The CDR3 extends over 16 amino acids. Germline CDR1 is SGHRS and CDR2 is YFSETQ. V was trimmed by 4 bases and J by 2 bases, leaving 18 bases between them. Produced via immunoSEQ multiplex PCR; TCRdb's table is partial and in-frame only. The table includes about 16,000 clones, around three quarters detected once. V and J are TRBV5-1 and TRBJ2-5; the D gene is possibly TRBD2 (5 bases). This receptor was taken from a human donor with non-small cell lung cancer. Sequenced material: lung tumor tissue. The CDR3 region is CASSTGSLLGQETQYF. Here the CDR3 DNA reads TGCGCCAGCAGCACGGGGAGTCTACTGGGGCAAGAGACCCAGTACTTC.